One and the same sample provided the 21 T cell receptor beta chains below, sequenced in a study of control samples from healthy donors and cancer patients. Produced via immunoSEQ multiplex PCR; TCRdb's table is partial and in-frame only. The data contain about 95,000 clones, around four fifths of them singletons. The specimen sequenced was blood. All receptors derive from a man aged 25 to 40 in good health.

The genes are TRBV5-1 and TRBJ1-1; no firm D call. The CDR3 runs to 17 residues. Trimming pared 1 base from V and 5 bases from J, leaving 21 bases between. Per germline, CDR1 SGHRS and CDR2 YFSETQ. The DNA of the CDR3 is TGCGCCAGCAGCTTGCGTAGCTCCCTCGCCGGTGGGACTGAAGCTTTCTTT. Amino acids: CASSLRSSLAGGTEAFF.

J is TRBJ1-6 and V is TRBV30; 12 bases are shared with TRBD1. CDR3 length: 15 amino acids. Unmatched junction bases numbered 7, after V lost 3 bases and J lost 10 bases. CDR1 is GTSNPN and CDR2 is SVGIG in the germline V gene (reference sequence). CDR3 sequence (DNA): TGTGCCTGGAGCCCTAGGGGGACAGGGGGCTCACCCCTCCACTTT. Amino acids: CAWSPRGTGGSPLHF. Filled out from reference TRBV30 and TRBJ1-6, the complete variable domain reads SQTIHQWPATLVQPVGSPLSLECTVEGTSNPNLYWYRQAAGRGLQLLFYSVGIGQISSEVPQNLSASRPQDRQFILSSKKLLLSDSGFYLCAWSPRGTGGSPLHFGNGTRLTVT.

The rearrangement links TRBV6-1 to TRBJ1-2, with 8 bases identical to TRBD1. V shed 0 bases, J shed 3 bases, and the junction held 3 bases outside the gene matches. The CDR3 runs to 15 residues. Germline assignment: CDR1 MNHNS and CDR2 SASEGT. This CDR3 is CASSEATGAHYGYTF. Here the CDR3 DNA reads TGTGCCAGCAGTGAAGCGACAGGGGCCCACTATGGCTACACCTTC.

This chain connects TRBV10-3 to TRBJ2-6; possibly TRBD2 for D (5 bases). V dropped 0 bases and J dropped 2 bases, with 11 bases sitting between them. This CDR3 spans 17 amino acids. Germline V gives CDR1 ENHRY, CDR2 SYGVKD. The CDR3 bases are TGTGCCATCAGTGAGTCGATTGCCGGGGCTGGGGCCAACGTCCTGACTTTC. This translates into CAISESIAGAGANVLTF.

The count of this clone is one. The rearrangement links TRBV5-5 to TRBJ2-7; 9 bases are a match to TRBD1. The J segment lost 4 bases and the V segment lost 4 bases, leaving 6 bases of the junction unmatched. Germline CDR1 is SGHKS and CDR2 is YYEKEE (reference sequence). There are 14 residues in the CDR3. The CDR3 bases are TGTGCCAGCAGCCCACCGGGACAGGGTTACGAGCAGTACTTC. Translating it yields CASSPPGQGYEQYF.

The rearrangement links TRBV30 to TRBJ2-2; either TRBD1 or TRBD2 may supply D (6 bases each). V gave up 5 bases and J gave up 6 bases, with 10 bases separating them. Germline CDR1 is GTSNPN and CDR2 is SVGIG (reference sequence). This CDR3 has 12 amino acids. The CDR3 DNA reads TGTGCCTGGGACAGGAGGGCCGGGGAGCTGTTTTTT. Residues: CAWDRRAGELFF.

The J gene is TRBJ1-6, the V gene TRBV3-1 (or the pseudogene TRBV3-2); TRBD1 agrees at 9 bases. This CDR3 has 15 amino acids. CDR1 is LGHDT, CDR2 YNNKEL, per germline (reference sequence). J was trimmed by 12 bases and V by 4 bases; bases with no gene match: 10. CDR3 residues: CASSRKGQGWGPLHF. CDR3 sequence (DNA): TGTGCCAGCAGCCGAAAGGGACAGGGTTGGGGACCCCTCCACTTT.

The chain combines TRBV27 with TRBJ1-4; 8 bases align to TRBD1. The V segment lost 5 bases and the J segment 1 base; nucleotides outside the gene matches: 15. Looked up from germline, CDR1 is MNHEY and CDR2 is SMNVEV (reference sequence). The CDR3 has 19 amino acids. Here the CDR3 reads CASSPQSASGGKTNEKLFF. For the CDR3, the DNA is TGTGCCAGCAGTCCACAGTCAGCTTCAGGGGGCAAAACTAATGAAAAACTGTTTTTT.

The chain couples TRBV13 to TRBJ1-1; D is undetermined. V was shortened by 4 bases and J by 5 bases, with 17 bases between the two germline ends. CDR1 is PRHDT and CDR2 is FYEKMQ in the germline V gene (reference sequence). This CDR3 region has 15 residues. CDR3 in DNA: TGTGCCAGCAGCTCCCTGGGGTACCGACGGACTGAAGCTTTCTTT. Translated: CASSSLGYRRTEAFF.

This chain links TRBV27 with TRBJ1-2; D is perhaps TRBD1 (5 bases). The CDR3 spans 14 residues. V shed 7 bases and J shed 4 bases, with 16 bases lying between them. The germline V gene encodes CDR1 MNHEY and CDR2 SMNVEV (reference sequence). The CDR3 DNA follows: TGTGCCAGCAAATTCCAGGGATCCTCCTATGGCTACACCTTC. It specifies CASKFQGSSYGYTF.

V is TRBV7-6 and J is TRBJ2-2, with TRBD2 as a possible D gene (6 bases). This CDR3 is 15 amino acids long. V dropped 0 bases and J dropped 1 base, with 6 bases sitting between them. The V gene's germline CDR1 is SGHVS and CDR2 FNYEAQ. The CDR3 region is CASSLASGNTGELFF. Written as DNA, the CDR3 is TGTGCCAGCAGCTTAGCTAGCGGGAACACCGGGGAGCTGTTTTTT. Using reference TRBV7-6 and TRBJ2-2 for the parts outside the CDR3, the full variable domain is GAGVSQSPRYKVTKRGQDVALRCDPISGHVSLYWYRQALGQGPEFLTYFNYEAQQDKSGLPNDRFSAERPEGSISTLTIQRTEQRDSAMYRCASSLASGNTGELFFGEGSRLTVL.

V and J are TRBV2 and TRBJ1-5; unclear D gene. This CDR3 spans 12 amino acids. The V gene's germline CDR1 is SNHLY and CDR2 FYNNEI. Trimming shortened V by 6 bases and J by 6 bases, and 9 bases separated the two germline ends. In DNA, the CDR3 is TGTGCCAGCAGGGGAGTCACTCAGCCCCAGCATTTT. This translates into CASRGVTQPQHF.

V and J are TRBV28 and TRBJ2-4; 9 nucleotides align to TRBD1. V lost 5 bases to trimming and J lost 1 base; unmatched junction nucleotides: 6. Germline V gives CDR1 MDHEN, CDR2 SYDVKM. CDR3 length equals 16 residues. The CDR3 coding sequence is TGTGCCAGCAGTAACAGGGGGCAGGGGGCCAAAAACATTCAGTACTTC. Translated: CASSNRGQGAKNIQYF.

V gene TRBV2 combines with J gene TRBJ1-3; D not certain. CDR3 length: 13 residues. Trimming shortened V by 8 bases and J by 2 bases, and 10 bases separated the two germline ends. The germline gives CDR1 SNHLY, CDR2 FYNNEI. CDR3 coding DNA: TGTGCCAGCGGAAGGGTGGCTGGAAACACCATATATTTT. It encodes CASGRVAGNTIYF.

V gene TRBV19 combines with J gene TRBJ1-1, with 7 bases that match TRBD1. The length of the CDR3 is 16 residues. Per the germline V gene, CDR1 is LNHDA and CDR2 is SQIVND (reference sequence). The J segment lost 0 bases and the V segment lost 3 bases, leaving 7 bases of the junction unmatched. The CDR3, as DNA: TGTGCCAGTAGTATGACAGGGAGAGGAATGAACACTGAAGCTTTCTTT. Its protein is CASSMTGRGMNTEAFF.

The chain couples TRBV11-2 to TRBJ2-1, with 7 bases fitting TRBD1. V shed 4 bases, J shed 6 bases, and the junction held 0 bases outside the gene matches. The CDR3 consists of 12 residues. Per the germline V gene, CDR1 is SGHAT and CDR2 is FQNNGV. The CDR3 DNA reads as TGTGCCAGCAGCTACAGGGGCAATGAGCAGTTCTTC. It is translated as CASSYRGNEQFF.

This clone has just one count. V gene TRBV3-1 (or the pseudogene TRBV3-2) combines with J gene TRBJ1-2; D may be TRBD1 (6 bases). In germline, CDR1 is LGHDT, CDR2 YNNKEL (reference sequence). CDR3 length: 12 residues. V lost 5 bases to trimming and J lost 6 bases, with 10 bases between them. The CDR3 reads CASSSGQNGYTF. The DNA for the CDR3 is TGTGCCAGCAGCTCCGGACAGAATGGCTACACCTTC.

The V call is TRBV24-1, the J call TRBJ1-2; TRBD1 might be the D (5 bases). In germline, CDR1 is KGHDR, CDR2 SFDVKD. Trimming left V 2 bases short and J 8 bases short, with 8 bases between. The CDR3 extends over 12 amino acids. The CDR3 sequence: CATSDSGDGYTF. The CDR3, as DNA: TGTGCCACCAGTGATTCTGGGGACGGCTACACCTTC.

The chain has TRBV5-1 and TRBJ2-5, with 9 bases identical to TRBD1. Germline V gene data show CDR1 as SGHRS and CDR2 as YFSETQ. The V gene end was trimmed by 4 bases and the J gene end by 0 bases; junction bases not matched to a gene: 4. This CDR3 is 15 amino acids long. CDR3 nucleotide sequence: TGCGCCAGCAGCGACGGACAGGGGTACCAAGAGACCCAGTACTTC. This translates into CASSDGQGYQETQYF.

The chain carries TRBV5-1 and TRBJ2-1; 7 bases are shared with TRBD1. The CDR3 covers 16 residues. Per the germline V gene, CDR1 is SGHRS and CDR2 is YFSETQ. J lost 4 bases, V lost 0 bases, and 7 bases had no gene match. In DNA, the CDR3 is TGCGCCAGCAGCTTGGAGTTAGGGGGCGGGTACAATGAGCAGTTCTTC. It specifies CASSLELGGGYNEQFF.

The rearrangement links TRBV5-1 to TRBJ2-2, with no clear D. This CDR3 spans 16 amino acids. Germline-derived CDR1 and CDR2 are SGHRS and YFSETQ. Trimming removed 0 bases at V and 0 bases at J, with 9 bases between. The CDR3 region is CASSLGVYPNTGELFF. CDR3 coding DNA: TGCGCCAGCAGCTTGGGGGTATATCCGAACACCGGGGAGCTGTTTTTT.